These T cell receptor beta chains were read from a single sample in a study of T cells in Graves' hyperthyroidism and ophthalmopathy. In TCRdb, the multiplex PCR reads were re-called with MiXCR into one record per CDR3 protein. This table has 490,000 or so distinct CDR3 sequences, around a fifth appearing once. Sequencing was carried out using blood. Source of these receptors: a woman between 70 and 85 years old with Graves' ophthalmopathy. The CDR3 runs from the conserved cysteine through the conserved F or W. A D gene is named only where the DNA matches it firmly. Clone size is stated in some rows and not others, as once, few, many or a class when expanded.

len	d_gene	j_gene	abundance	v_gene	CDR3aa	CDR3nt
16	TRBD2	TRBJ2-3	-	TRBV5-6	CTSRFRLADITDTQYF	TGTACCAGCAGGTTTAGACTAGCGGACATCACAGATACGCAGTATTTT
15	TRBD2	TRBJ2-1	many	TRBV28	CASRHSAGIYNEQFF	TGTGCCAGCAGACACTCAGCGGGGATATACAATGAGCAGTTCTTC
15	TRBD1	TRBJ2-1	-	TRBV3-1	CASSQRDRGGNEQFF	TGTGCCAGCAGCCAACGGGACAGGGGGGGTAATGAGCAGTTCTTC
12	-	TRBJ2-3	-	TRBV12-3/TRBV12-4	CASAMSGDTQYF	TGTGCCAGCGCTATGAGCGGTGATACGCAGTATTTT
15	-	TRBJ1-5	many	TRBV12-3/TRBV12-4	CASSFGAGVAQPQHF	TGTGCCAGCAGTTTCGGTGCGGGGGTTGCTCAGCCCCAGCATTTT
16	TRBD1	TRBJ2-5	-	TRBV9	CASSPSPGQPAETQYF	TGTGCCAGCAGCCCTTCTCCGGGACAGCCGGCCGAGACCCAGTACTTC
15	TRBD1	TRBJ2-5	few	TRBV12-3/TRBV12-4	CASKQGPQNAETQYF	TGTGCCAGCAAACAGGGGCCCCAGAATGCAGAGACCCAGTACTTC
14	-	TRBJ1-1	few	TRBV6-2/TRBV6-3	CASSYRGQYTEAFF	TGTGCCAGCAGTTACCGAGGACAGTACACTGAAGCTTTCTTT
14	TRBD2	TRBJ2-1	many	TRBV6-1	CASILAASYNEQFF	TGTGCCAGCATACTAGCGGCCAGCTACAATGAGCAGTTCTTC
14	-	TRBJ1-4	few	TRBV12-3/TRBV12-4	CASSLDGPNEKLFF	TGTGCCAGCAGTTTGGACGGCCCGAATGAAAAACTGTTTTTT
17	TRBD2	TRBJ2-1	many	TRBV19	CASSFSGTSGIYGEQFF	TGTGCCAGTAGTTTCTCCGGGACTAGCGGGATTTATGGTGAGCAGTTCTTC
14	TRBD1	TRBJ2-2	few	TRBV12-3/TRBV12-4	CATRTGGNTGELFF	TGTGCCACCCGGACAGGGGGTAACACCGGGGAGCTGTTTTTT
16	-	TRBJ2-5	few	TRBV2	CASSVMSMGVQETQYF	TGTGCCAGCAGTGTAATGTCCATGGGAGTCCAAGAGACCCAGTACTTC
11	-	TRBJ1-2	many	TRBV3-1	CASTSGAGYTF	TGTGCCAGTACCAGCGGGGCTGGCTACACCTTC
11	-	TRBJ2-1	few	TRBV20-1	CSATPTREQFF	TGCAGTGCTACCCCTACGAGGGAGCAGTTCTTC
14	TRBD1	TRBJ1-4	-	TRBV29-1	CSVMTGATNEKLFF	TGCAGCGTCATGACAGGGGCAACTAATGAAAAACTGTTTTTT
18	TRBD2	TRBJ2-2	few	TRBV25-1	CASSDKLASGANTGELFF	TGTGCCAGCAGTGATAAATTGGCTAGCGGGGCGAACACCGGGGAGCTGTTTTTT
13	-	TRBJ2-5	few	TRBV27	CASSWSGVETQYF	TGTGCCAGCAGTTGGTCGGGAGTAGAGACCCAGTACTTC
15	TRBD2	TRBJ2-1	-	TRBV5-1	CASNPAGGSYNEQFF	TGCGCCAGCAATCCGGCGGGGGGTTCCTACAATGAGCAGTTCTTC
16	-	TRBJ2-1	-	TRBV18	CASSPPGRNSYNEQFF	TGTGCCAGCTCACCACCGGGGCGTAACTCCTACAATGAGCAGTTCTTC
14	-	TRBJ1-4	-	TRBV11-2	CASSLAEGFGKLFF	TGTGCCAGCAGCTTAGCGGAAGGGTTTGGAAAACTGTTTTTT
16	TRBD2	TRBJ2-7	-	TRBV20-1	CSASPHLAGKTYEQYF	TGCAGTGCTAGCCCCCACCTAGCGGGTAAAACCTACGAGCAGTACTTC
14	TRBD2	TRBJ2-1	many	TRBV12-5	CASGSEAGANEQFF	TGTGCTAGTGGTTCAGAAGCGGGAGCAAATGAGCAGTTCTTC
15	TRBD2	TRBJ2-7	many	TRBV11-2	CASSPTSGSLYEQYF	TGTGCCAGCAGCCCGACTAGCGGGAGTCTCTACGAGCAGTACTTC
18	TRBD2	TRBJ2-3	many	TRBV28	CASSEASGLAGSTDTQYF	TGTGCCAGCAGTGAGGCCTCGGGACTAGCGGGAAGCACAGATACGCAGTATTTT
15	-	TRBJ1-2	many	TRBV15	CATSNPTGSFGGYTF	TGTGCCACCAGCAACCCGACAGGATCTTTCGGTGGCTACACCTTC
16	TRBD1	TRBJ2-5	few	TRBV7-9	CASSLRTGALRETQYF	TGTGCCAGCAGCCTAAGGACAGGGGCCCTTAGAGAGACCCAGTACTTC
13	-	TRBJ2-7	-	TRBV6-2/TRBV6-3	CASSYVGPYEQYF	TGTGCCAGCAGTTACGTCGGCCCCTACGAGCAGTACTTC
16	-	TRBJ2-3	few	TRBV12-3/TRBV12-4	CASSLGRQIGTDTQYF	TGTGCCAGCAGTTTAGGCAGGCAGATAGGCACAGATACGCAGTATTTT
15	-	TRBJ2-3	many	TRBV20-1	CSARAQTGLADTQYF	TGCAGTGCTAGGGCCCAAACAGGGTTGGCAGATACGCAGTATTTT
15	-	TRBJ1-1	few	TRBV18	CASSSETAMNTEAFF	TGTGCCAGCTCATCTGAGACGGCTATGAACACTGAAGCTTTCTTT
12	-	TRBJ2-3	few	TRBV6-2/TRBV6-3	CASKEQWNTQYF	TGTGCCAGCAAAGAACAGTGGAATACGCAGTATTTT
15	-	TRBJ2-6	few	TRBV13	CASTRRPAGANVLTF	TGTGCCAGCACGAGAAGGCCCGCTGGGGCCAACGTCCTGACTTTC
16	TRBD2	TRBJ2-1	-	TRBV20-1	CSARGSGRASYNEQFF	TGCAGTGCTAGAGGAAGCGGGAGGGCCTCCTACAATGAGCAGTTCTTC
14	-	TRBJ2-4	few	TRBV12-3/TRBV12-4	CASSLTLAKNIQYF	TGTGCCAGCAGTTTGACACTAGCCAAAAACATTCAGTACTTC
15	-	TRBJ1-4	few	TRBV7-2	CASSGGGPPGEKLFF	TGTGCCAGCAGCGGGGGGGGGCCCCCGGGCGAAAAACTGTTTTTT
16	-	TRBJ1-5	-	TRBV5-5	CASSLVWGDSNQPQHF	TGTGCCAGCAGCTTGGTATGGGGGGATAGCAATCAGCCCCAGCATTTT
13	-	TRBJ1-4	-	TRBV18	CASSLRIGEKLFF	TGTGCCAGCTCACTACGGATCGGGGAAAAACTGTTTTTT
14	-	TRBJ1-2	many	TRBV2	CASSNSLSFYGYTF	TGTGCCAGCAGCAACTCCTTGAGCTTCTATGGCTACACCTTC
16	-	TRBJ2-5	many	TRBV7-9	CASSPRPGLRVETQYF	TGTGCCAGCAGCCCCAGGCCAGGGTTACGGGTAGAGACCCAGTACTTC
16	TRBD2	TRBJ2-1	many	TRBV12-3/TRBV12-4	CASSPMGTGGLGEQFF	TGTGCCAGCAGCCCCATGGGGACGGGAGGGCTTGGTGAGCAGTTCTTC
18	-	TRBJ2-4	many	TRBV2	CASSGPDSGAHGGNIQYF	TGTGCCAGCAGTGGGCCGGATTCGGGGGCCCACGGGGGAAACATTCAGTACTTC
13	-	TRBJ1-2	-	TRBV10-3	CAISERVGYGYTF	TGTGCCATCAGTGAGAGGGTTGGGTATGGCTACACCTTC
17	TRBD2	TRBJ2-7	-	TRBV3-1	CASSQDLTSGTIYEQYF	TGTGCCAGCAGCCAAGACCTGACTAGCGGGACCATCTACGAGCAGTACTTC
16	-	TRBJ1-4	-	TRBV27	CASRRTDEATNEKLFF	TGTGCCAGCAGACGGACAGACGAAGCAACTAATGAAAAACTGTTTTTT